This T cell receptor beta chain was identified in a study of chemoradiotherapy in HPV16-positive cancers. Overall study context: Functional T-cell assays on two HPV16-positive patients' cells defined candidate HPV-specific clones and common TCR motifs.

This CDR3 has 12 residues. Germline V gene sequence: CDR1 SGHAT, CDR2 FQNNGV. Study conclusions and caveats: Non-HPV-specific T cells did not expand in tumors during treatment, whereas candidate HPV-specific clones and E7-related motifs did. In HPV16-positive patients, HPV-responsive T-cell expansion tracked better recurrence-free survival.

Over chemoradiotherapy, repertoires were sampled more than once. Profiling relied on immunoSEQ multiplex PCR, and the TCRdb table lists in-frame clones only, not all of them. In the table there are some 10,000 clones, 65% to 85% of which are singletons. Comment on this clone: Its antigen remains unknown. Mismatch with germline at one junction end may stem from a read error.

The source was blood, collected from a patient who underwent chemoradiotherapy. The chain joins TRBV11-2 to TRBJ2-5; D might be TRBD2 (6 bases). This clonotype was obtained from a human donor with HPV-associated anogenital cancer. In DNA, the CDR3 is TGTGCCAGCAGCTTGGGACTTGTCGTTCGGGACTTC. As protein: CASSLGLVVRDF. Full variable domain (remainder filled in from reference TRBV11-2 and TRBJ2-5): EAGVAQSPRYKIIEKRQSVAFWCNPISGHATLYWYQQILGQGPKLLIQFQNNGVVDDSQLPKDRFSAERLKGVDSTLKIQPAKLEDSAVYLCASSLGLVVRDFGPGTRLLVL.